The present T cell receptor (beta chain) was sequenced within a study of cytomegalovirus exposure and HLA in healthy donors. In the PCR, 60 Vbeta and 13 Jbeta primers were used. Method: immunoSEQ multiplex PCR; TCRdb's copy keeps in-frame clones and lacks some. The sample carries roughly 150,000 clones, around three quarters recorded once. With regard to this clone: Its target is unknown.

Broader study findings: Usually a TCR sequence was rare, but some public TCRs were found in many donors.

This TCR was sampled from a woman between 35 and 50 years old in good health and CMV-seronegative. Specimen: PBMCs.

In nucleotides, the CDR3 is TGTGCCAGCTCACCGCCGTCTATCTCCTACAATGAGCAGTTCTTC. Translation: CASSPPSISYNEQFF. The J gene is TRBJ2-1, the V gene TRBV18; D gene ambiguous. From germline, CDR1 is KGHSH and CDR2 LQKENI. The V end lost 3 bases, the J end lost 0 bases, and 9 bases lay between the germline ends. The CDR3 covers 15 residues. The complete variable domain, with remaining parts taken from reference TRBV18 and TRBJ2-1, reads NAGVMQNPRHLVRRRGQEARLRCSPMKGHSHVYWYRQLPEEGLKFMVYLQKENIIDESGMPKERFSAEFPKEGPSILRIQQVVRGDSAAYFCASSPPSISYNEQFFGPGTRLTVL.